This T cell receptor beta chain is from a study of T-cell memory formation after mild COVID-19. MiXCR was run by TCRdb on the 5' RACE reads, yielding one entry per CDR3 protein. Of 470,000 or so distinct CDR3 sequences in the sample, 20% to 25% were seen once. Germline CDR1 is SGHTA and CDR2 is FQGTGA. This CDR3 is built from 18 residues. Trimming at V came to 5 bases and at J to 2 bases, leaving 14 bases not matched to a gene. The genes are TRBV7-3 and TRBJ2-2, with TRBD1 matching over 7 bases. The receptor was isolated from an adult woman who had mild COVID-19 (a few samples of this study predate the infection). Cell type and time point are not known. The sample was PBMCs or a T cell subset sorted from them (not recorded which). DNA for the CDR3: TGTGCCAGCAGCCCCACCTTTATCAGGACAGGCAACACCGGGGAGCTGTTTTTT. It is translated as CASSPTFIRTGNTGELFF.